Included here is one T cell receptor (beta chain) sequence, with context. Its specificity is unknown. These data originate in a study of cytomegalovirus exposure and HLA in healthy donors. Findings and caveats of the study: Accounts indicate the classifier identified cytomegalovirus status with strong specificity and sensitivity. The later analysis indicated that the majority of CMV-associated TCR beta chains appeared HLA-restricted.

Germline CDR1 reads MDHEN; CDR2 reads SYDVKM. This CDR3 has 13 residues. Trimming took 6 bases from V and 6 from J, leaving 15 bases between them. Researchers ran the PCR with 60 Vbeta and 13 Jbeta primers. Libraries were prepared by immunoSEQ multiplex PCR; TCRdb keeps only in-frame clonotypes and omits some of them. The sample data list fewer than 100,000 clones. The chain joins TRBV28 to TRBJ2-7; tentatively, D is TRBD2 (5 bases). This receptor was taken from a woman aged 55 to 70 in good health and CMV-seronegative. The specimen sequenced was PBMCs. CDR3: CASRPGLPGEQYF. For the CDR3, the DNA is TGTGCCAGCAGACCCGGACTCCCCGGCGAGCAGTACTTC.